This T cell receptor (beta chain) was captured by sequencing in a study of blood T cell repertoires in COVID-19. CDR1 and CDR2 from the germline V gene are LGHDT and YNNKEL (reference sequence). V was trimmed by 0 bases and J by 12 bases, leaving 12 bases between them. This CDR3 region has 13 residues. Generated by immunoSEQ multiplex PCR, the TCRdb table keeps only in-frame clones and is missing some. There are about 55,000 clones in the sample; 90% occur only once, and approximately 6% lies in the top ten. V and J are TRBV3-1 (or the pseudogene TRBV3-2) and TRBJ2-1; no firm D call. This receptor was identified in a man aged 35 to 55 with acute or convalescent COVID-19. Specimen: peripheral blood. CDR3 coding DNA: TGTGCCAGCAGCCAAGATACGGCCGGGTCGCAGTTCTTC. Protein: CASSQDTAGSQFF.